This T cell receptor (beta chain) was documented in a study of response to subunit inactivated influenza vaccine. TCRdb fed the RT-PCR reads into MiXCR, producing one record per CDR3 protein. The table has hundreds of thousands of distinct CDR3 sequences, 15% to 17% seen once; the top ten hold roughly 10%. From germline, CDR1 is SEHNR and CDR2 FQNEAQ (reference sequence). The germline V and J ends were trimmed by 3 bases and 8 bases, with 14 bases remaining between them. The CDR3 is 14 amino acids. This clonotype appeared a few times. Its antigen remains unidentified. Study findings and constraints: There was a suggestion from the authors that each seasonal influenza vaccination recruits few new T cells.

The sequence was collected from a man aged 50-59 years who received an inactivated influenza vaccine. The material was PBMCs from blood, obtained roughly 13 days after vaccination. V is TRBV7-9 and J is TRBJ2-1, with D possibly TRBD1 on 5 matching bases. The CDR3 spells CASSFVLRVDEQFF. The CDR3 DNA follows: TGTGCCAGCAGCTTCGTCCTCAGGGTCGATGAGCAGTTCTTC.